This TCR beta chain was captured by sequencing in a study of blood T cell repertoires in COVID-19. This clone has a count of ten or more. Study processing details: Amplification with reference gene primers provided the estimates of nucleated cell counts. TCRdb's copy holds only in-frame clones and misses some; the assay was immunoSEQ multiplex PCR. For V, J and clone size, that table is used; D and trimming come from the DNA. The sample records approximately 92,000 clones, 72% being singletons. This CDR3 region has 17 residues. V gave up 0 bases and J gave up 6 bases; unmatched junction bases: 2. The germline V gene has CDR1 MGHRA and CDR2 YSYEKL.

This clonotype was obtained from a woman in her sixties in a cohort sampled during active or convalescent COVID-19. Sequencing was carried out using peripheral blood. The J gene is TRBJ2-1, the V gene TRBV4-1; 16 bases are a match to TRBD2. CDR3 residues: CASSQEGTSGGANEQFF. CDR3 coding DNA: TGCGCCAGCAGCCAAGAAGGGACTAGCGGGGGGGCCAATGAGCAGTTCTTC.